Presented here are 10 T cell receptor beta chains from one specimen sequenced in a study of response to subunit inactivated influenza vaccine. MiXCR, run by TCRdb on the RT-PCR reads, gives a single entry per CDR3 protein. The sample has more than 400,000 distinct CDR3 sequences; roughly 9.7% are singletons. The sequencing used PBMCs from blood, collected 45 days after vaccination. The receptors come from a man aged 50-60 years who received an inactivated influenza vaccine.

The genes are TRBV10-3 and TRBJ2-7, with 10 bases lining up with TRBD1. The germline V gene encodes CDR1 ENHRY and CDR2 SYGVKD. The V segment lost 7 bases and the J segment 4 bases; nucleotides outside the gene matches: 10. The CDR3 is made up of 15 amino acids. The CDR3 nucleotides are TGTGCCATCACTAAAGAAGGGGGACAGGGGTACGAGCAGTACTTC. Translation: CAITKEGGQGYEQYF.

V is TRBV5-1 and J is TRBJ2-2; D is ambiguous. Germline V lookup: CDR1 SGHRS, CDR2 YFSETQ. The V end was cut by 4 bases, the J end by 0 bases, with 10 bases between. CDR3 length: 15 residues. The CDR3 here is CASSLPVANTGELFF. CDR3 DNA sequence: TGCGCCAGCAGCCTCCCGGTTGCGAACACCGGGGAGCTGTTTTTT. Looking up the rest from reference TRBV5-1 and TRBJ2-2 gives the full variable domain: KAGVTQTPRYLIKTRGQQVTLSCSPISGHRSVSWYQQTPGQGLQFLFEYFSETQRNKGNFPGRFSGRQFSNSRSEMNVSTLELGDSALYLCASSLPVANTGELFFGEGSRLTVL.

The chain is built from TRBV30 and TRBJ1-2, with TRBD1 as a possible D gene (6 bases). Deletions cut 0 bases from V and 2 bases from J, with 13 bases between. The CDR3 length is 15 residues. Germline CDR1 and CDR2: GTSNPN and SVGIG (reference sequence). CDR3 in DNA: TGTGCCTGGAGTGTTGTGACAGGCCGAAACTATGGCTACACCTTC. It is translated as CAWSVVTGRNYGYTF. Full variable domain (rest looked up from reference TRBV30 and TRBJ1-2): SQTIHQWPATLVQPVGSPLSLECTVEGTSNPNLYWYRQAAGRGLQLLFYSVGIGQISSEVPQNLSASRPQDRQFILSSKKLLLSDSGFYLCAWSVVTGRNYGYTFGSGTRLTVV.

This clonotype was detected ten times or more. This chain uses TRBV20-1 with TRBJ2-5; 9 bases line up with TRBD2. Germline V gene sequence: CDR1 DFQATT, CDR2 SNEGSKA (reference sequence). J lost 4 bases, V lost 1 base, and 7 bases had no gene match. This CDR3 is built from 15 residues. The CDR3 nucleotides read TGCAGTGCTAGAGTAGCGGGGGCCGTCGTAGAGACCCAGTACTTC. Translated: CSARVAGAVVETQYF.

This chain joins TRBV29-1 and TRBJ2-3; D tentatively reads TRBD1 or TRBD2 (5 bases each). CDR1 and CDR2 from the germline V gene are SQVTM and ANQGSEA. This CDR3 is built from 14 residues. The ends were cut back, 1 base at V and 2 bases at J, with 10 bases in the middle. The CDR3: CSVEAGTYTDTQYF. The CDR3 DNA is TGCAGCGTTGAAGCGGGGACCTACACAGATACGCAGTATTTT.

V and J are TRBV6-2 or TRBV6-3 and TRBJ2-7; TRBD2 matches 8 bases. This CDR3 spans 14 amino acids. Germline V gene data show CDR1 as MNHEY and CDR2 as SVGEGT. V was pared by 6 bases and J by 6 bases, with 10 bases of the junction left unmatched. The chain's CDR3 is CASRTGTSLFEQYF. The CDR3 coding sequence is TGTGCCAGCAGGACCGGGACTAGTCTATTCGAGCAGTACTTC.

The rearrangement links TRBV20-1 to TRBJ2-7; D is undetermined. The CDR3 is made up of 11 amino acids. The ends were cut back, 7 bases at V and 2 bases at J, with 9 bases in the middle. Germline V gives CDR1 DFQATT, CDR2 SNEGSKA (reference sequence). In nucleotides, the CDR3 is TGCAGTGGTGTGAAGACCTACGAGCAGTACTTC. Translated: CSGVKTYEQYF.

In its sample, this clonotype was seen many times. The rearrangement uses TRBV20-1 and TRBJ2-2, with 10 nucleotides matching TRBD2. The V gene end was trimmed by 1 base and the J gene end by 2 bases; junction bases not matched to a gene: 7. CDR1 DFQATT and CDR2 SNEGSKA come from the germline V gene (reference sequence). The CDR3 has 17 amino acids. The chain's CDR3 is CSARAASGSRNTGELFF. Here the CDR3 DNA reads TGCAGTGCTAGAGCCGCTAGCGGGAGCCGTAACACCGGGGAGCTGTTTTTT.

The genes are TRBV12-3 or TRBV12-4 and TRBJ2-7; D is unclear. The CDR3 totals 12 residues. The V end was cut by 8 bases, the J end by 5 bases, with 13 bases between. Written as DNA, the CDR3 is TGTGCCAGCGGGTGGTCCCTGAACGAGCAGTACTTC. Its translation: CASGWSLNEQYF.

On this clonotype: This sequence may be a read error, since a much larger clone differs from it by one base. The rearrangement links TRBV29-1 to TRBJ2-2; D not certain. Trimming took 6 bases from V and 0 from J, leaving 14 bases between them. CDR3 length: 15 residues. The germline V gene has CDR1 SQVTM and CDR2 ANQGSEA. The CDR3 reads CSVMHSPANTGELFF. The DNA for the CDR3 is TGCAGCGTAATGCATAGCCCCGCGAACACCGGGGAGCTGTTTTTT.